This T cell receptor beta chain was documented in a study of cytomegalovirus exposure and HLA in healthy donors. CDR1 and CDR2 (germline): SGDLS, YYNGEE. Trimming shortened V by 0 bases and J by 4 bases, and 12 bases separated the two germline ends. This CDR3 has 15 residues. It was with 60 Vbeta and 13 Jbeta primers that the PCR ran. Repertoires were generated with immunoSEQ multiplex PCR, while TCRdb's copy carries only in-frame clones and drops some. Among approximately 210,000 clones, about three quarters were seen once, and the ten largest hold approximately 2.1%. The chain joins TRBV9 to TRBJ2-3; D not resolved. This TCR was recovered from a woman aged 25 to 45 in good health and CMV-seropositive. The specimen was PBMCs. The CDR3 spells CASSVANTASDTQYF. The CDR3 region has the DNA TGTGCCAGCAGCGTAGCCAACACAGCCTCAGATACGCAGTATTTT.